The source of this T cell receptor (beta chain) is a study of cytomegalovirus exposure and HLA in healthy donors. Study-wide results and limits: According to the study, about 180 TCR beta chains were cytomegalovirus-associated.

To note about this clone: The antigen is not known.

All the people who gave samples were healthy bone marrow donors. Amplification used 60 Vbeta primers and 13 Jbeta primers. This table comes from immunoSEQ multiplex PCR, and its TCRdb copy is limited to in-frame clones, with some not included. The table has 210,000 or so clones, under 90% seen once; the top ten hold about 1.2%. Specimen: PBMCs. This TCR was sampled from a human donor in good health.

The CDR3 loop reads CASSQVAGGTEAFF. The CDR3, as DNA: TGTGCCAGCAGCCAGGTAGCAGGGGGCACTGAAGCTTTCTTT. This sequence joins TRBV6-4 and TRBJ1-1, with 7 bases identical to TRBD1. The junction had 8 bases not matched to a gene; V was cut back by 6 bases and J by 4 bases. The CDR3 sequence is 14 residues long. Germline lookup yields CDR1 MRHNA and CDR2 SNTAGT.